Listed below are T cell receptor beta chains from one sample, sequenced in a study of identical twins. TCRdb analysed the 5' RACE reads with MiXCR anew, one entry per CDR3 protein. Here the sample spans fewer than 500,000 distinct CDR3 sequences, approximately 24% being singletons. A further study also used this sample, focusing on T cells expressing NK-cell markers.

The specimen sequenced was CD4+ T cells sorted from blood. The receptors shown here come from a woman aged 18-35 years in good health. Both conserved end residues are part of each CDR3. The order of the fields is V gene, CDR3 protein.

>TRBV20-1
CSAARQGSTDTQYF
>TRBV6-1
CASSRTWRETQYF
>TRBV12-3/TRBV12-4
CASSLRGFWGSMNTEAFF
>TRBV27
CASSPPSSGKETQYF
>TRBV5-1
CASKQGAGNIQYF
>TRBV5-1
CASSFSSGGRGRDTQYF
>TRBV4-3
CASSQGQGGFYEQYF
>TRBV20-1
CSASRGGQQETQYF
>TRBV20-1
CSARLAGGPRNEQFF
>TRBV29-1
CSVLQWNYYNEQFF
>TRBV20-1
CSARDRRLGGGQPQHF
>TRBV5-4
CASIYSGGNEQFF